The T cell receptor (beta chain) under discussion was sequenced for a study of response to subunit inactivated influenza vaccine. TCRdb analysed the RT-PCR reads with MiXCR anew, one entry per CDR3 protein. The sample yields some 800,000 distinct CDR3 sequences, around 20% seen once. Per germline, CDR1 GTSNPN and CDR2 SVGIG (reference sequence). V dropped 0 bases and J dropped 12 bases, with 9 bases sitting between them. CDR3 length: 11 amino acids. Study observations and caveats: It was the authors' suggestion that each seasonal influenza vaccination recruits few new T cells.

About this clonotype: As yet, its antigen is unknown.

V gene TRBV30 combines with J gene TRBJ2-1, with unresolved D. The source is a man over 45 who received an inactivated influenza vaccine. The material sequenced was PBMCs from blood, taken around 5 days after vaccination. The CDR3 nucleotides read TGTGCCTGGAGTGTCTTACCCAGGCAGTTCTTC. Encoded protein: CAWSVLPRQFF.